The 27 T cell receptor beta chains below come from one sample, sequenced in a study of T-cell reconstitution after alpha-beta-depleted transplantation in children. Using unique molecular identifiers, the investigators prepared the TCRbeta library. Each CDR3 protein is one row after TCRdb ran MiXCR on the PCR reads. Among fewer than 700,000 distinct CDR3 sequences listed, roughly 13% were seen once. The starting material was PBMCs, mostly from graft donor cells, obtained 360 days after TCRalphabeta/CD19-depleted stem cell transplant. The receptors shown here come from a male patient younger than 18 who had a stem cell transplant for acute myeloid leukemia, so the T cells may come from the graft donor.

This sequence joins TRBV5-1 and TRBJ2-2, with D perhaps matching TRBD1 (5 bases). This CDR3 spans 16 amino acids. Germline V gives CDR1 SGHRS, CDR2 YFSETQ. The V and J ends lost 0 bases and 4 bases respectively, with 13 bases between them. CDR3 bases: TGCGCCAGCAGCTTGGGACAGCATCACTCCACCGGGGAGCTGTTTTTT. The encoded protein is CASSLGQHHSTGELFF.

The chain joins TRBV20-1 to TRBJ2-3; D perhaps matches TRBD2 (6 bases). Trimming cost V 6 bases and J 2 bases, with 18 bases left between them. Germline V gene sequence: CDR1 DFQATT, CDR2 SNEGSKA (reference sequence). The CDR3 is made up of 15 amino acids. Here the CDR3 reads CSAITGTWTTDTQYF. The CDR3 bases are TGCAGTGCCATTACCGGGACTTGGACCACAGATACGCAGTATTTT.

This clonotype has just one count. The rearrangement uses TRBV20-1 and TRBJ2-3; 12 nucleotides agree with TRBD2. This CDR3 is built from 17 residues. Germline-derived CDR1 and CDR2 are DFQATT and SNEGSKA (reference sequence). CDR3 loop: CCASEGLAGPGPDTQYF. For the CDR3, the DNA is TGCTGCGCTAGTGAAGGACTAGCGGGACCTGGTCCAGATACGCAGTATTTT.

Only a few counts were recorded for this clonotype. The chain employs TRBV7-6 and TRBJ2-3; 14 bases are a match to TRBD2. The CDR3 consists of 20 residues. Germline CDR1 and CDR2: SGHVS and FNYEAQ. The junction had 16 bases not matched to a gene; V was cut back by 4 bases and J by 4 bases. The chain's CDR3 is CASSYPGTSGSPLRADTQYF. The CDR3, as DNA: TGTGCCAGCAGCTACCCCGGGACTAGCGGGAGCCCCCTCCGTGCAGATACGCAGTATTTT.

The rearrangement joins TRBV7-2 to TRBJ2-7; 8 positions agree with TRBD2. Germline lookup yields CDR1 SGHTA and CDR2 FQGNSA. The CDR3 consists of 16 residues. V was pared by 3 bases and J by 1 base, with 8 bases of the junction left unmatched. The CDR3 protein is CASSFIGGRTSYEQYF. The CDR3 bases are TGTGCCAGCAGCTTTATAGGCGGGAGGACGTCCTACGAGCAGTACTTC.

The chain employs TRBV20-1 and TRBJ1-4; 7 bases are shared with TRBD1. Germline lookup yields CDR1 DFQATT and CDR2 SNEGSKA (reference sequence). The CDR3 spans 11 residues. Germline trimming cut 6 bases from V and 7 bases from J; bases unmatched to any gene: 2. This CDR3 reads CSARDSEKLFF. CDR3 sequence (DNA): TGCAGTGCACGGGACAGTGAAAAACTGTTTTTT.

There are a few counts of this clonotype. The gene calls are TRBV28 and TRBJ2-6; 11 nucleotides agree with TRBD2. The germline V gene encodes CDR1 MDHEN and CDR2 SYDVKM. Unmatched junction bases numbered 8, after V lost 8 bases and J lost 2 bases. The CDR3 sequence is 17 residues long. CDR3 nucleotide sequence: TGTGCCAGCGGACAAACTAGCGGGAGTACTGGGGCCAACGTCCTGACTTTC. Protein product: CASGQTSGSTGANVLTF.

The chain has TRBV7-2 and TRBJ2-3; 9 bases align to TRBD2. The germline gives CDR1 SGHTA, CDR2 FQGNSA. The J segment lost 2 bases and the V segment lost 6 bases, leaving 9 bases of the junction unmatched. This CDR3 has 16 amino acids. In DNA form, the CDR3 reads TGTGCCAGCAGACCAGTTAGCGGGAGACCCACAGATACGCAGTATTTT. It specifies CASRPVSGRPTDTQYF.

This clonotype was found many times. The rearrangement links TRBV29-1 to TRBJ2-2; D uncertain. CDR3 size: 18 residues. Trimming removed 5 bases at V and 1 base at J, with 23 bases between. Per germline, CDR1 SQVTM and CDR2 ANQGSEA. The CDR3 is CSVLNVASASWNTGELFF. DNA of the CDR3: TGCAGCGTTTTAAACGTCGCGAGCGCTTCATGGAACACCGGGGAGCTGTTTTTT.

This clonotype appeared a few times. The chain carries TRBV7-2 and TRBJ2-2, with no clear D. This CDR3 region has 12 residues. In germline, CDR1 is SGHTA, CDR2 FQGNSA. The V and J ends lost 3 bases and 8 bases respectively, with 7 bases between them. CDR3 sequence: CASSFSSGELFF. As DNA, the CDR3 is TGTGCCAGCAGCTTCAGCTCGGGGGAGCTGTTTTTT.

This clonotype was counted ten times or more. The chain links TRBV19 to TRBJ2-6; no firm D call. The germline gives CDR1 LNHDA, CDR2 SQIVND (reference sequence). Trimming shortened V by 5 bases and J by 0 bases, and 8 bases separated the two germline ends. The CDR3 covers 15 residues. CDR3 in amino acids: CASSYGPSGANVLTF. Written as DNA, the CDR3 is TGTGCCAGTAGTTACGGTCCCTCTGGGGCCAACGTCCTGACTTTC.

V gene TRBV3-1 combines with J gene TRBJ2-2, with 7 bases matching TRBD1. The germline CDR1 and CDR2 sequences are LGHDT and YNNKEL (reference sequence). Unmatched junction bases numbered 5, after V lost 7 bases and J lost 6 bases. The CDR3 runs to 13 residues. The DNA for the CDR3 is TGTGCCAGCACCAAGGGGACAGCCGGGGAGCTGTTTTTT. It yields the protein CASTKGTAGELFF.

This clonotype was observed a few times. V and J are TRBV5-1 and TRBJ2-1; D gene uncertain. Germline assignment: CDR1 SGHRS and CDR2 YFSETQ. Trimming took 2 bases from V and 5 from J, leaving 5 bases between them. This CDR3 region has 12 residues. CDR3 loop: CASSFSNNEQFF. CDR3 sequence (DNA): TGCGCCAGCAGCTTTTCCAACAATGAGCAGTTCTTC.

The rearrangement uses TRBV20-1 and TRBJ2-3, with a weak D call TRBD2 (5 bases). The CDR3 loop spans 19 amino acids. Trimming removed 3 bases at V and 0 bases at J, with 25 bases between. Germline loops: CDR1 DFQATT, CDR2 SNEGSKA (reference sequence). The CDR3 here is CSASRAAGFLDSSTDTQYF. The CDR3 nucleotides read TGCAGTGCTAGTCGTGCGGCGGGCTTTTTGGATTCCAGCACAGATACGCAGTATTTT.

There are many counts of this clonotype. V gene TRBV5-1 combines with J gene TRBJ2-2; 14 nucleotides agree with TRBD2. With 2 bases clipped from V and 4 bases from J, the junction kept 10 bases outside the gene matches. Germline loops: CDR1 SGHRS, CDR2 YFSETQ. The CDR3 runs 19 residues. CDR3 in amino acids: CASSFPGLAGAKGTGELFF. The CDR3 nucleotides read TGCGCCAGCAGCTTCCCGGGACTAGCGGGAGCTAAGGGCACCGGGGAGCTGTTTTTT.

This clonotype was seen a handful of times. V and J are TRBV5-1 and TRBJ2-7; 8 positions agree with TRBD2. This CDR3 has 15 amino acids. Per germline, CDR1 SGHRS and CDR2 YFSETQ. After removal of 4 bases from V and 3 bases from J, the junction contained 9 bases not matched to a gene. The CDR3 sequence is CASSPGLAVDYEQYF. CDR3 coding DNA: TGCGCCAGCAGCCCTGGACTAGCAGTAGACTACGAGCAGTACTTC.

The table lists this clonotype with a count of one. The chain combines TRBV7-2 with TRBJ2-7; 7 positions agree with TRBD1. Germline V CDR1 and CDR2: SGHTA, FQGNSA. The CDR3 extends over 14 amino acids. The J segment lost 3 bases and the V segment lost 4 bases, leaving 6 bases of the junction unmatched. The DNA for the CDR3 is TGTGCCAGCAGCTGGAAGGGACAGAGCTACGAGCAGTACTTC. Translating it yields CASSWKGQSYEQYF.

The chain combines TRBV12-3 or TRBV12-4 with TRBJ1-5, with TRBD1 identical over 10 bases. The CDR3 consists of 17 residues. The V and J ends lost 3 bases and 7 bases, in that order; junction bases with no gene match: 12. The CDR3 bases are TGTGCCAGCAGTTTTCCCCAGGGACAGGGGCGCGGCCAGCCCCAGCATTTT. It encodes CASSFPQGQGRGQPQHF.

The V gene is TRBV7-2, the J gene TRBJ2-7, with 9 bases fitting TRBD2. This CDR3 is built from 16 residues. Germline CDR1 and CDR2: SGHTA and FQGNSA. Trimming took 5 bases from V and 9 from J; bases not matched to a gene: 17. The CDR3 nucleotides read TGTGCCAGCAGCCCCCGGGGACTAGCAGCTAAGCGTGGGCAGTACTTC. It is translated as CASSPRGLAAKRGQYF.

This clonotype was observed a handful of times. The chain has TRBV28 and TRBJ1-4, with 9 positions matching TRBD1. J gave up 4 bases and V 3 bases, and 3 bases lay outside the gene matches. The germline V gene has CDR1 MDHEN and CDR2 SYDVKM. CDR3 size: 15 residues. The CDR3 is CASSFLGQGNEKLFF. The CDR3 nucleotides are TGTGCCAGCAGTTTTTTGGGACAGGGTAATGAAAAACTGTTTTTT. Supplemented by reference TRBV28 and TRBJ1-4, the full variable domain reads DVKVTQSSRYLVKRTGEKVFLECVQDMDHENMFWYRQDPGLGLRLIYFSYDVKMKEKGDIPEGYSVSREKKERFSLILESASTNQTSMYLCASSFLGQGNEKLFFGSGTQLSVL.

This clonotype was counted between two and nine times. V and J are TRBV29-1 and TRBJ2-6; D assignment may be TRBD1 or TRBD2 (5 bases each). The CDR3 is 14 amino acids. The germline V gene has CDR1 SQVTM and CDR2 ANQGSEA. V was clipped by 4 bases and J by 2 bases, with 9 bases between them. In DNA form, the CDR3 reads TGCAGCGTTGGTCGGGGCCCTGGGGCCAACGTCCTGACTTTC. This gives the protein CSVGRGPGANVLTF.

This clonotype has ten or more counts. The chain uses TRBV12-3 or TRBV12-4 and TRBJ1-2; no reliable D call. This CDR3 contains 11 residues. Trimming cost V 6 bases and J 4 bases, with 6 bases left between them. In DNA, the CDR3 is TGTGCCAGCAGGACACTCTATGGCTACACCTTC. Translation: CASRTLYGYTF.

The chain carries TRBV12-3 or TRBV12-4 and TRBJ2-7; 10 nucleotides match TRBD1. Trimming took 5 bases from V and 3 from J; bases not matched to a gene: 4. The CDR3 covers 14 residues. This CDR3 is CASSPRDRGYEQYF. CDR3 DNA sequence: TGTGCCAGCAGTCCCCGGGACAGGGGCTACGAGCAGTACTTC.

This sequence joins TRBV18 and TRBJ2-7, with D possibly TRBD1 on 5 matching bases. CDR1 is KGHSH and CDR2 is LQKENI in the germline V gene. The ends were cut back, 1 base at V and 1 base at J, with 11 bases in the middle. The CDR3 is made up of 15 amino acids. CDR3 protein: CASSPQGFRSYEQYF. CDR3 bases: TGTGCCAGCTCACCACAGGGGTTTAGGTCCTACGAGCAGTACTTC.

The chain joins TRBV7-9 to TRBJ2-7; possibly TRBD2 for D (5 bases). Trimming cost V 1 base and J 2 bases, with 9 bases left between them. The CDR3 runs to 14 residues. Per the germline V gene, CDR1 is SEHNR and CDR2 is FQNEAQ (reference sequence). The CDR3 nucleotides read TGTGCCAGCAGCTTAGGGTGGGAGACCTACGAGCAGTACTTC. Translated: CASSLGWETYEQYF.

CDR3: CSAKLPLAGAHNEQFF. The CDR3 DNA is TGCAGTGCTAAACTACCACTAGCGGGAGCCCACAATGAGCAGTTCTTC. The chain couples TRBV20-1 to TRBJ2-1, with 11 nucleotides matching TRBD2. Per the germline V gene, CDR1 is DFQATT and CDR2 is SNEGSKA (reference sequence). This CDR3 comprises 16 residues. V shed 4 bases and J 5 bases; nucleotides not matched to a gene: 10.

By sample fraction, this clonotype is medium-sized. The V and J genes are TRBV29-1 and TRBJ2-5; 8 bases fit TRBD1. The trim removed 7 bases at V and 5 bases at J, leaving 9 bases unmatched. Per the germline V gene, CDR1 is SQVTM and CDR2 is ANQGSEA. CDR3 length: 13 amino acids. CDR3 in amino acids: CSAGQGGWETQYF. The CDR3 DNA is TGCAGCGCCGGACAGGGTGGATGGGAGACCCAGTACTTC.